The TCR beta chain under discussion was sequenced for a study of radiotherapy plus CTLA-4 blockade in lung cancer. Whole-study context: Patients showed objective responses in about 20% of cases and disease control in approximately 28%.

Measured with immunoSEQ multiplex PCR; TCRdb has only the in-frame clones, and not every one. The profile shows about 95,000 clones, roughly 80% of them singletons. General study results and limits: There was expansion of tumor-derived TCR clones in blood after radiotherapy plus ipilimumab. Dynamics of early blood T cell clones, together with interferon-beta, were reportedly the best predictors of response.

Concerning this clone: Antigen unknown.

The CDR3 contains 15 residues. Germline CDR1 and CDR2: LNHDA and SQIVND (reference sequence). V trimming: 5 bases; J trimming: 2 bases; junction bases outside the gene matches: 8. The specimen comprised peripheral blood, sampled from a patient treated with radiotherapy plus ipilimumab. The clonotype originates from a human donor with non-small cell lung cancer who had a partial response to radiotherapy plus ipilimumab. The rearrangement joins TRBV19 to TRBJ2-7, with TRBD1 matching over 8 bases. The CDR3 spells CASSSQGAVAYEQYF. The CDR3 bases are TGTGCCAGTAGTTCCCAGGGGGCTGTAGCCTACGAGCAGTACTTC.